The entry below gives a single TCR beta chain sequence along with its context. The protocol was immunoSEQ multiplex PCR, while the TCRdb copy is restricted to in-frame clones and leaves out a portion. The sample holds roughly 100,000 clones, around 80% seen once. The data derive from a study of Ad26.COV2.S vaccination and SARS-CoV-2 variants. V lost 3 bases and J 0 bases, leaving 15 bases between the germline ends. Germline CDR1 and CDR2: SGHRS and YFSETQ. This CDR3 has 17 residues. The V and J genes are TRBV5-1 and TRBJ2-2; D possibly corresponds to TRBD1 (7 bases). Sequenced here: peripheral blood, sampled after recovery from COVID-19. This TCR came from a human donor who had recovered from COVID-19. The CDR3 here is CASSSSRGTANTGELFF. The CDR3 coding sequence is TGCGCCAGCAGCTCCTCCCGCGGGACAGCGAACACCGGGGAGCTGTTTTTT.